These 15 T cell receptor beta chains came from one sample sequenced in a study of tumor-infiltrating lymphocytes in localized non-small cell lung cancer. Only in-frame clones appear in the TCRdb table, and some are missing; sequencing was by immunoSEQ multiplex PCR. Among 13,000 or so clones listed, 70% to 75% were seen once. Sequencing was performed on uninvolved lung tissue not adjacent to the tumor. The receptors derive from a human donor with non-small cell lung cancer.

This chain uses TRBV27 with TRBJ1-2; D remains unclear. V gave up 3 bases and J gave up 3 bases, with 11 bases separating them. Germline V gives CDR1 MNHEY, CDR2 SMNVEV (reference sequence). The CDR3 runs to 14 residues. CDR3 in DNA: TGTGCCAGCAGTTTGACCAACAGCCACTATGGCTACACCTTC. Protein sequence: CASSLTNSHYGYTF.

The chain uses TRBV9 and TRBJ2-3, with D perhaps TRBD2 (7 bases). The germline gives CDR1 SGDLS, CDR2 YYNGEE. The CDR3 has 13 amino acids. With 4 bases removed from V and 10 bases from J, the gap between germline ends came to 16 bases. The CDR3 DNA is TGTGCCAGCAGCAGGGGGGGGGATAAGGCGCAGTATTTT. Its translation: CASSRGGDKAQYF.

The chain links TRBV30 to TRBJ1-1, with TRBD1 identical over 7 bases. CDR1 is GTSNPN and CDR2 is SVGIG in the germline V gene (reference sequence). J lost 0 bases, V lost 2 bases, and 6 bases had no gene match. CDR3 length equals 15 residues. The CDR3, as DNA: TGTGCCTGGAGTCCACCGACAGGGATGAACACTGAAGCTTTCTTT. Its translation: CAWSPPTGMNTEAFF.

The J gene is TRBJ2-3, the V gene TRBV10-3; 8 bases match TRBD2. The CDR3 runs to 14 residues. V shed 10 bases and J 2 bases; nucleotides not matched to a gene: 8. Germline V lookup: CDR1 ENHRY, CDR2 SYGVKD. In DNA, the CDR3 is TGTGCCACACACACTAGCGGTTCCACAGATACGCAGTATTTT. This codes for CATHTSGSTDTQYF.

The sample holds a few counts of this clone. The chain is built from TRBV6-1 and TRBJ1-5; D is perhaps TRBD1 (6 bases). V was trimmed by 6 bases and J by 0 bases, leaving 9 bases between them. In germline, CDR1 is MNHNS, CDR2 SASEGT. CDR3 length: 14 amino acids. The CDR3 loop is CASRGTSSNQPQHF. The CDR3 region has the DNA TGTGCCAGCAGGGGGACAAGTAGCAATCAGCCCCAGCATTTT.

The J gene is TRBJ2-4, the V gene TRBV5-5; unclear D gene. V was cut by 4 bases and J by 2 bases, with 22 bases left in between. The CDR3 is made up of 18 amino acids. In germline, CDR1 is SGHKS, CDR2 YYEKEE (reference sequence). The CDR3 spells CASSPPSVQVRTKNIQYF. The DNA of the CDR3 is TGTGCCAGCAGCCCCCCTAGTGTGCAGGTCCGGACCAAAAACATTCAGTACTTC.

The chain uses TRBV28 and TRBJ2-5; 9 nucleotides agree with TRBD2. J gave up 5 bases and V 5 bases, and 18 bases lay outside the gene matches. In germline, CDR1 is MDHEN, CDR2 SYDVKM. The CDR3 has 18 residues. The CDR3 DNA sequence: TGTGCCAGCAGTGGAGGCTCGACCTGGCGGGGGGGCTGGGAGACCCAGTACTTC. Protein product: CASSGGSTWRGGWETQYF.

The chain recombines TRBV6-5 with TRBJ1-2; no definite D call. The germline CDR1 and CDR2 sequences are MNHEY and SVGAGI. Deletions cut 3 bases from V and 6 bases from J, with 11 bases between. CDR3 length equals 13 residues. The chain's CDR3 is CASSYGSGNGYTF. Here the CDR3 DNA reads TGTGCCAGCAGTTATGGGTCGGGGAATGGCTACACCTTC.

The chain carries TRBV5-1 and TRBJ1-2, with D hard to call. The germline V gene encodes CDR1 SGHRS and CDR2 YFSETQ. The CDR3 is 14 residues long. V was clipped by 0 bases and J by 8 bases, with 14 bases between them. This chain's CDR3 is CASSLETPQRGYTF. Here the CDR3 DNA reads TGCGCCAGCAGCTTGGAGACCCCTCAACGGGGCTACACCTTC.

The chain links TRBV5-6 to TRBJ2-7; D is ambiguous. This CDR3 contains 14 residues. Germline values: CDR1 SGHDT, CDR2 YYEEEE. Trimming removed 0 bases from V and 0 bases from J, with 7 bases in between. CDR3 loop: CASSLVQASYEQYF. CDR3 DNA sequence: TGTGCCAGCAGCTTGGTTCAGGCCTCCTACGAGCAGTACTTC.

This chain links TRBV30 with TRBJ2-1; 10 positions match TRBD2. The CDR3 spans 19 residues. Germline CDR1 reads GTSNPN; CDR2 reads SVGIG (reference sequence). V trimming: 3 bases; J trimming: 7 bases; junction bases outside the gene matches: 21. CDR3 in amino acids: CAWRPWTSGFLFLGNEQFF. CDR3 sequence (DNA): TGTGCCTGGAGACCTTGGACTAGCGGTTTCTTGTTTTTGGGTAATGAGCAGTTCTTC.

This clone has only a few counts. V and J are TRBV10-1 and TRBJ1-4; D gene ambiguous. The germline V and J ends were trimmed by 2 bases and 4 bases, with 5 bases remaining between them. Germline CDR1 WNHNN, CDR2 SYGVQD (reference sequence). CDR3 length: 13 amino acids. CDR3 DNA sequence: TGCGCCAGCAGTGAGCGCCTTAATGAAAAACTGTTTTTT. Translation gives CASSERLNEKLFF.

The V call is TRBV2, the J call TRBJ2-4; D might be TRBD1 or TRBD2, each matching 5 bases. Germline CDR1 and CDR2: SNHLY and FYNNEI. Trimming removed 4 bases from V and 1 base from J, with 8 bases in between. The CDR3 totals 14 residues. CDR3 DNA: TGTGCCAGCAGTGTAGGGGAGGCCAAAAACATTCAGTACTTC. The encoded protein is CASSVGEAKNIQYF.

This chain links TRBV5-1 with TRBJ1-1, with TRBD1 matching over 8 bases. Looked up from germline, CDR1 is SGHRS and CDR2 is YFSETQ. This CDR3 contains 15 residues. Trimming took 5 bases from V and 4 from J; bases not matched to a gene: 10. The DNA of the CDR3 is TGCGCCAGCAGTCCGCCCCAGGGGGCCAGCACTGAAGCTTTCTTT. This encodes CASSPPQGASTEAFF. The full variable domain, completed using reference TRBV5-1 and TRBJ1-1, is KAGVTQTPRYLIKTRGQQVTLSCSPISGHRSVSWYQQTPGQGLQFLFEYFSETQRNKGNFPGRFSGRQFSNSRSEMNVSTLELGDSALYLCASSPPQGASTEAFFGQGTRLTVV.

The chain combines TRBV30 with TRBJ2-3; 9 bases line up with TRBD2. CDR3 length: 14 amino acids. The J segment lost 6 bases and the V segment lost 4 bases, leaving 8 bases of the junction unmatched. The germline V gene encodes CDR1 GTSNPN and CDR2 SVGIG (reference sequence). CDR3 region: CAWKGGGAWDTQYF. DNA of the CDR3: TGTGCCTGGAAGGGCGGGGGGGCTTGGGATACGCAGTATTTT.